These 9 T cell receptor beta chains share one sample of origin, sequenced in a study of blood T cell repertoires in COVID-19. Sequencing used immunoSEQ multiplex PCR; TCRdb keeps in-frame clones, though not all of them. The sample lists over 150,000 clones; about 81% were seen once. The specimen was PBMCs or T cells enriched from blood (not recorded which). The source of these receptors is a man aged 50 to 59 who had recovered from COVID-19.

This clone was seen many times. The chain links TRBV3-1 (or the pseudogene TRBV3-2) to TRBJ2-3; tentatively, D is TRBD2 (5 bases). The CDR3 length is 15 residues. Germline CDR1 LGHDT, CDR2 YNNKEL (reference sequence). The V end lost 4 bases, the J end lost 4 bases, and 15 bases lay between the germline ends. The CDR3 DNA reads TGTGCCAGCAGCCGGCGGCTAGCCGTGGCAGATACGCAGTATTTT. This encodes CASSRRLAVADTQYF.

This clone was picked up one time. The genes are TRBV29-1 and TRBJ2-7; 11 bases map to TRBD2. V lost 6 bases and J lost 0; bases outside the gene matches: 10. The germline gives CDR1 SQVTM, CDR2 ANQGSEA. The CDR3 extends over 16 amino acids. This chain's CDR3 is CSVGTSGGSLSYEQYF. CDR3 DNA: TGCAGCGTCGGGACTAGCGGAGGAAGCCTCTCCTACGAGCAGTACTTC.

The chain recombines TRBV6-5 with TRBJ2-2, with 7 bases lining up with TRBD2. V dropped 8 bases and J dropped 1; count of bases not matched to a gene: 7. CDR1 is MNHEY, CDR2 SVGAGI, per germline. The length of the CDR3 is 15 residues. DNA of the CDR3: TGTGCCAGCCTGGCTGGGGGGGGGAACACCGGGGAGCTGTTTTTT. Amino acids: CASLAGGGNTGELFF.

The V and J genes are TRBV7-2 and TRBJ1-2; D might be TRBD1 (5 bases). CDR3 length: 14 amino acids. The germline gives CDR1 SGHTA, CDR2 FQGNSA. V was cut by 1 base and J by 7 bases, with 13 bases left in between. The CDR3 loop reads CASSLGRETSGYTF. The DNA for the CDR3 is TGTGCCAGCAGCTTAGGCAGGGAAACTTCTGGCTACACCTTC. The whole variable domain, filled in from reference TRBV7-2 and TRBJ1-2, reads GAGVSQSPSNKVTEKGKDVELRCDPISGHTALYWYRQSLGQGLEFLIYFQGNSAPDKSGLPSDRFSAERTGGSVSTLTIQRTQQEDSAVYLCASSLGRETSGYTFGSGTRLTVV.

The chain uses TRBV5-1 and TRBJ2-4; D is uncertain. V lost 4 bases and J lost 4, with 21 bases in between. The CDR3 consists of 17 residues. Per germline, CDR1 SGHRS and CDR2 YFSETQ. The CDR3 protein is CASSPRNESTSKNIQYF. The CDR3 bases are TGCGCCAGCAGCCCCAGGAATGAGAGCACATCAAAAAACATTCAGTACTTC.

The CDR3 nucleotides are TGCGCCAGCAGCTTAGAGGGCTACTACGAGCAGTACTTC. Protein: CASSLEGYYEQYF. The rearrangement joins TRBV5-1 to TRBJ2-7; D might be TRBD2 (5 bases). This CDR3 contains 13 residues. The V gene lost 2 bases and the J gene lost 3 bases, with 9 bases spanning the gap. Germline CDR1 is SGHRS and CDR2 is YFSETQ. Drawing the rest from reference TRBV5-1 and TRBJ2-7, the complete variable domain is KAGVTQTPRYLIKTRGQQVTLSCSPISGHRSVSWYQQTPGQGLQFLFEYFSETQRNKGNFPGRFSGRQFSNSRSEMNVSTLELGDSALYLCASSLEGYYEQYFGPGTRLTVT.

Written as DNA, the CDR3 is TGTGCCATCAGTGAAGAGGGTGTCGGCTACACCTTC. Translating gives CAISEEGVGYTF. The chain is built from TRBV10-3 and TRBJ1-2, with D uncertain. Germline CDR1 is ENHRY and CDR2 is SYGVKD. The CDR3 has 12 residues. Trimming removed 3 bases at V and 8 bases at J, with 10 bases between.

The V call is TRBV7-9, the J call TRBJ2-1, with a weak D call TRBD2 (6 bases). V dropped 5 bases and J dropped 9 bases, with 11 bases sitting between them. Germline values: CDR1 SEHNR, CDR2 FQNEAQ (reference sequence). The CDR3 consists of 12 residues. CDR3 DNA: TGTGCCAGCAGCCACGGAGGGAGTGAGCAGTTCTTC. Amino acids: CASSHGGSEQFF.

The gene calls are TRBV5-5 and TRBJ1-1, with 8 nucleotides matching TRBD1. CDR3 length: 15 amino acids. Germline loops: CDR1 SGHKS, CDR2 YYEKEE (reference sequence). The ends lost 4 bases at V and 8 bases at J; junction bases unmatched: 13. The CDR3 sequence: CASSVEDREKLEAFF. The CDR3 DNA sequence: TGTGCCAGCAGCGTAGAGGACAGGGAAAAGTTGGAAGCTTTCTTT. The whole variable domain, remainder taken from reference TRBV5-5 and TRBJ1-1, is DAGVTQSPTHLIKTRGQQVTLRCSPISGHKSVSWYQQVLGQGPQFIFQYYEKEERGRGNFPDRFSARQFPNYSSELNVNALLLGDSALYLCASSVEDREKLEAFFGQGTRLTVV.